The 30 T cell receptor beta chains below all came from one sample that was sequenced in a study of T cell responses to AZD1222 COVID-19 vaccine. Profiling relied on immunoSEQ multiplex PCR, and the TCRdb table lists in-frame clones only, not all of them. The sample holds approximately 80,000 clones, approximately 83% seen once. Sequenced material: peripheral blood, taken 28 days after the second AZD1222 dose. Receptors were obtained from an adult who received the AZD1222 COVID-19 vaccine.

This rearrangement joins TRBV4-3 to TRBJ2-2; 12 bases are shared with TRBD2. V trimming: 2 bases; J trimming: 0 bases; junction bases outside the gene matches: 7. The CDR3 loop spans 19 amino acids. Germline CDR1 and CDR2: LGHNA and YSLEER. The CDR3 DNA reads TGCGCCAGCAGCCAAACCATTCTAGCGGGAGGGACGAACACCGGGGAGCTGTTTTTT. Translating gives CASSQTILAGGTNTGELFF.

This clone was counted between two and nine times. This rearrangement joins TRBV7-3 to TRBJ2-3, with 7 bases identical to TRBD2. V shed 5 bases, J shed 2 bases, and the junction held 4 bases outside the gene matches. This CDR3 comprises 14 residues. Germline V gene data show CDR1 as SGHTA and CDR2 as FQGTGA. The CDR3: CASSAGGNTDTQYF. The CDR3 DNA is TGTGCCAGCAGCGCCGGGGGGAACACAGATACGCAGTATTTT. Filled out from reference TRBV7-3 and TRBJ2-3, the complete variable domain reads GAGVSQTPSNKVTEKGKYVELRCDPISGHTALYWYRQSLGQGPEFLIYFQGTGAADDSGLPNDRFFAVRPEGSVSTLKIQRTERGDSAVYLCASSAGGNTDTQYFGPGTRLTVL.

This clone is termed medium-sized (0.01 to 0.1%). CDR3 DNA: TGTGCCAGCAGTCCTCCGGGACCGGATGGCTACACCTTC. Its translation: CASSPPGPDGYTF. The gene calls are TRBV28 and TRBJ1-2; D may be TRBD1 (5 bases). This CDR3 contains 13 residues. Germline loops: CDR1 MDHEN, CDR2 SYDVKM. Trimming stripped 5 bases from V and 6 bases from J, with 13 bases between.

The rearrangement joins TRBV5-1 to TRBJ1-4; D may be TRBD1 (5 bases). The CDR3 contains 15 residues. V lost 1 base to trimming and J lost 4 bases, with 11 bases between them. Germline CDR1 and CDR2: SGHRS and YFSETQ. The CDR3 DNA is TGCGCCAGCAGCTTGTCGGCAGGGAATAATGAAAAACTGTTTTTT. Encoded protein: CASSLSAGNNEKLFF.

Written as DNA, the CDR3 is TGCGCCAGCAGCCAAGGTACCGGGACTGGGTCCTACGAGCAGTACTTC. Protein product: CASSQGTGTGSYEQYF. This sequence joins TRBV4-3 and TRBJ2-7; TRBD2 is a possible D gene (6 bases). The CDR3 totals 16 residues. V was pared by 1 base and J by 1 base, with 14 bases between. CDR1 and CDR2 (germline): LGHNA, YSLEER.

The V gene is TRBV28, the J gene TRBJ1-5, with 8 bases fitting TRBD1. The V and J ends lost 8 bases and 3 bases, in that order; junction bases with no gene match: 9. CDR3 length: 15 amino acids. Germline assignment: CDR1 MDHEN and CDR2 SYDVKM. CDR3 in amino acids: CASLGEDRVNQPQHF. DNA for the CDR3: TGTGCCAGCCTAGGGGAGGACAGGGTCAATCAGCCCCAGCATTTT.

The V call is TRBV10-2, the J call TRBJ1-3, with 7 bases identical to TRBD1. The CDR3 loop spans 15 amino acids. V dropped 4 bases and J dropped 0; count of bases not matched to a gene: 3. CDR1 is WSHSY and CDR2 is SAAADI in the germline V gene. The CDR3: CASSVTGFSGNTIYF. Here the CDR3 DNA reads TGCGCCAGCAGTGTGACAGGGTTCTCTGGAAACACCATATATTTT.

The V and J genes are TRBV30 and TRBJ2-7; D is unclear. The CDR3 loop spans 12 amino acids. Trimming pared 4 bases from V and 6 bases from J, leaving 13 bases between. The V gene's germline CDR1 is GTSNPN and CDR2 SVGIG (reference sequence). The CDR3 loop is CAWKGPLPEQYF. CDR3 nucleotide sequence: TGTGCCTGGAAAGGGCCCCTTCCCGAGCAGTACTTC.

V usage is TRBV7-9 and J usage is TRBJ2-5, with 7 nucleotides matching TRBD1. The CDR3 runs 15 residues. Germline V gives CDR1 SEHNR, CDR2 FQNEAQ (reference sequence). V lost 6 bases and J lost 4; bases outside the gene matches: 11. CDR3: CASSSTGAWGETQYF. CDR3 sequence (DNA): TGTGCCAGCAGTTCTACAGGGGCCTGGGGAGAGACCCAGTACTTC.

The chain employs TRBV7-2 and TRBJ1-3; 8 nucleotides line up with TRBD1. The junction had 5 bases not matched to a gene; V was cut back by 6 bases and J by 4 bases. The germline gives CDR1 SGHTA, CDR2 FQGNSA. The CDR3 has 14 residues. CDR3 nucleotide sequence: TGTGCCAGCAGATTCACAGGGGGAGGAAACACCATATATTTT. Its translation: CASRFTGGGNTIYF. Looking up the rest from reference TRBV7-2 and TRBJ1-3 gives the full variable domain: GAGVSQSPSNKVTEKGKDVELRCDPISGHTALYWYRQSLGQGLEFLIYFQGNSAPDKSGLPSDRFSAERTGGSVSTLTIQRTQQEDSAVYLCASRFTGGGNTIYFGEGSWLTVV.

In this sample, this clone turned up a few times. This chain uses TRBV6-1 with TRBJ1-2; D perhaps matches TRBD1 (5 bases). Germline values: CDR1 MNHNS, CDR2 SASEGT. V was pared by 2 bases and J by 7 bases, with 17 bases between. The CDR3 runs 15 residues. The CDR3, as DNA: TGTGCCAGCAGTGAATCGGTTTTACAGGATCGTGGCTACACCTTC. Residues: CASSESVLQDRGYTF.

The V call is TRBV4-1, the J call TRBJ1-6; D is possibly TRBD1 (5 bases). Deletions cut 1 base from V and 2 bases from J, with 18 bases between. Per germline, CDR1 MGHRA and CDR2 YSYEKL. The CDR3 covers 19 residues. The CDR3 DNA follows: TGCGCCAGCAGCCAAGGGCGGGACGGATTATCGGCCTATAATTCACCCCTCCACTTT. This translates into CASSQGRDGLSAYNSPLHF.

The V gene is TRBV5-4, the J gene TRBJ2-5; D is tentatively TRBD1 or TRBD2 (5 bases each). Trimming removed 0 bases at V and 4 bases at J, with 10 bases between. Germline V gene sequence: CDR1 SGHNT, CDR2 YYREEE (reference sequence). The CDR3 is 14 amino acids. CDR3 DNA: TGTGCCAGCAGCTTGGCCGGGACGCTAGAGACCCAGTACTTC. It translates to CASSLAGTLETQYF.

The chain employs TRBV28 and TRBJ1-5, with 7 nucleotides matching TRBD1. Germline CDR1 reads MDHEN; CDR2 reads SYDVKM. The junction had 6 bases not matched to a gene; V was cut back by 8 bases and J by 5 bases. CDR3 length: 13 amino acids. In nucleotides, the CDR3 is TGTGCCAGCCGCGGGACAGACGATCAGCCCCAGCATTTT. Its translation is CASRGTDDQPQHF. The full variable domain, rest sourced from reference TRBV28 and TRBJ1-5, is DVKVTQSSRYLVKRTGEKVFLECVQDMDHENMFWYRQDPGLGLRLIYFSYDVKMKEKGDIPEGYSVSREKKERFSLILESASTNQTSMYLCASRGTDDQPQHFGDGTRLSIL.

This clone turned up a few times. CDR3 sequence reads: CASSTPIIDRAGANVLTF. In DNA, the CDR3 is TGTGCCAGTAGTACACCGATTATCGACAGGGCTGGGGCCAACGTCCTGACTTTC. V and J are TRBV19 and TRBJ2-6, with TRBD1 matching over 7 bases. V was pared by 4 bases and J by 2 bases, with 11 bases of the junction left unmatched. CDR3 size: 18 residues. CDR1 is LNHDA and CDR2 is SQIVND in the germline V gene (reference sequence).

The chain joins TRBV27 to TRBJ1-2; 9 positions agree with TRBD1. CDR1 is MNHEY and CDR2 is SMNVEV in the germline V gene (reference sequence). This CDR3 spans 13 amino acids. V dropped 7 bases and J dropped 7; count of bases not matched to a gene: 7. As DNA, the CDR3 is TGTGCCAGCACTTCAACAGGGGGCTTTGGCTACACCTTC. It codes for CASTSTGGFGYTF.

The rearrangement uses TRBV5-5 and TRBJ2-3; 11 positions agree with TRBD2. The J segment lost 5 bases and the V segment lost 4 bases, leaving 9 bases of the junction unmatched. Germline CDR1 and CDR2: SGHKS and YYEKEE (reference sequence). This CDR3 region has 16 residues. This CDR3 is CASSLQLAGVVDTQYF. In nucleotides, the CDR3 is TGTGCCAGCAGCCTACAACTAGCGGGAGTGGTAGATACGCAGTATTTT.

The V call is TRBV9, the J call TRBJ1-1; D gene ambiguous. The CDR3 extends over 13 amino acids. V lost 0 bases, J lost 0 bases, and 3 bases lay in between. CDR1 and CDR2 from the germline V gene are SGDLS and YYNGEE. CDR3 amino acids: CASSVGMNTEAFF. The CDR3 region has the DNA TGTGCCAGCAGCGTAGGGATGAACACTGAAGCTTTCTTT. Supplemented by reference TRBV9 and TRBJ1-1, the full variable domain reads DSGVTQTPKHLITATGQRVTLRCSPRSGDLSVYWYQQSLDQGLQFLIQYYNGEERAKGNILERFSAQQFPDLHSELNLSSLELGDSALYFCASSVGMNTEAFFGQGTRLTVV.

The V and J genes are TRBV28 and TRBJ1-1, with D tentatively TRBD1 (5 bases). Germline V lookup: CDR1 MDHEN, CDR2 SYDVKM. Deletions cut 2 bases from V and 0 bases from J, with 13 bases between. The CDR3 sequence is 16 residues long. The CDR3: CASSLNRLALNTEAFF. CDR3 sequence (DNA): TGTGCCAGCAGTTTAAACAGGCTGGCTTTGAACACTGAAGCTTTCTTT.

The chain uses TRBV4-1 and TRBJ1-1; 8 bases are shared with TRBD1. Germline V gene sequence: CDR1 MGHRA, CDR2 YSYEKL. The CDR3 runs 15 residues. The junction had 8 bases not matched to a gene; V was cut back by 2 bases and J by 6 bases. The CDR3 sequence: CASSQLPDRDSEAFF. The DNA for the CDR3 is TGCGCCAGCAGCCAACTCCCGGACAGGGACTCTGAAGCTTTCTTT.

V is TRBV6-1 and J is TRBJ2-7; D may be TRBD2 (6 bases). The CDR3 totals 14 residues. CDR1 MNHNS and CDR2 SASEGT come from the germline V gene. V was pared by 4 bases and J by 0 bases, with 10 bases between. The CDR3 reads CASSVAAGSYEQYF. In nucleotides, the CDR3 is TGTGCCAGCAGTGTAGCAGCGGGCTCCTACGAGCAGTACTTC.

This chain uses TRBV5-6 with TRBJ2-7; a weak D match, TRBD2 (6 bases). Germline CDR1 SGHDT, CDR2 YYEEEE. The V end was cut by 2 bases, the J end by 5 bases, with 17 bases between. The CDR3 consists of 15 residues. The CDR3 sequence: CASSLPRDSRHEQYF. The CDR3 nucleotides read TGTGCCAGCAGCTTACCTCGGGACTCGCGCCACGAGCAGTACTTC.

By sample share, this clone is medium-sized. The V gene is TRBV29-1, the J gene TRBJ1-1; TRBD1 agrees at 8 bases. The V and J ends lost 4 bases and 2 bases, in that order; junction bases with no gene match: 6. Germline assignment: CDR1 SQVTM and CDR2 ANQGSEA. This CDR3 region has 14 residues. The CDR3 DNA reads as TGCAGCGTTGCTCAGGGGGCTTCAAACACTGAAGCTTTCTTT. Translation gives CSVAQGASNTEAFF.

This sequence joins TRBV7-8 and TRBJ1-2; D gene unclear. Germline lookup yields CDR1 SGHVS and CDR2 FQNEAQ. The CDR3 contains 14 residues. V lost 1 base, J lost 6 bases, and 12 bases lay in between. CDR3 sequence: CASSLVRGGDGYTF. The CDR3 region has the DNA TGTGCCAGCAGCTTAGTCAGAGGCGGGGATGGCTACACCTTC.

V gene TRBV30 combines with J gene TRBJ1-5; D gene uncertain. The CDR3 runs 13 residues. The germline V and J ends were trimmed by 0 bases and 6 bases, with 9 bases remaining between them. CDR1 is GTSNPN, CDR2 SVGIG, per germline (reference sequence). CDR3 in amino acids: CAWSVGLGQPQHF. The CDR3, as DNA: TGTGCCTGGAGTGTTGGGTTGGGTCAGCCCCAGCATTTT.

This clone occurred a few times. The rearrangement uses TRBV5-1 and TRBJ1-4; 11 nucleotides match TRBD1. Per germline, CDR1 SGHRS and CDR2 YFSETQ. The V gene end was trimmed by 0 bases and the J gene end by 0 bases; junction bases not matched to a gene: 4. This CDR3 is built from 18 residues. The CDR3 spells CASSLAGQGVATNEKLFF. CDR3 coding DNA: TGCGCCAGCAGCTTGGCGGGACAGGGGGTTGCAACTAATGAAAAACTGTTTTTT.

In DNA, the CDR3 is TGTGCCAGCAGCCGGGGGGGACAGGGCATTCAGCCCCAGCATTTT. Translating gives CASSRGGQGIQPQHF. The gene calls are TRBV3-1 (or the pseudogene TRBV3-2) and TRBJ1-5; 9 bases line up with TRBD1. The junction had 7 bases not matched to a gene; V was cut back by 4 bases and J by 6 bases. The germline V gene has CDR1 LGHDT and CDR2 YNNKEL (reference sequence). The CDR3 is 15 amino acids.

This chain connects TRBV4-2 to TRBJ1-2, with no clear D. The CDR3 sequence is 13 residues long. The V end was cut by 0 bases, the J end by 0 bases, with 2 bases between. Germline CDR1 is LGHNA and CDR2 is YNFKEQ. The CDR3 protein is CASSQDTNYGYTF. For the CDR3, the DNA is TGTGCCAGCAGCCAAGACACTAACTATGGCTACACCTTC.

Here the CDR3 reads CSVEDRGAGELFF. CDR3 sequence (DNA): TGCAGCGTTGAAGACAGGGGGGCCGGGGAGCTGTTTTTT. The chain has TRBV29-1 and TRBJ2-2, with D possibly being TRBD1 (7 bases). Germline CDR1 SQVTM, CDR2 ANQGSEA. This CDR3 is built from 13 residues. Trimming took 0 bases from V and 6 from J, leaving 8 bases between them.

This chain connects TRBV19 to TRBJ2-7, with D uncertain. The CDR3 is made up of 11 amino acids. Germline values: CDR1 LNHDA, CDR2 SQIVND (reference sequence). V was trimmed by 5 bases and J by 7 bases, leaving 9 bases between them. CDR3 nucleotide sequence: TGTGCCAGTAGTTGGGCTGGGGAGCAGTACTTC. It codes for CASSWAGEQYF.